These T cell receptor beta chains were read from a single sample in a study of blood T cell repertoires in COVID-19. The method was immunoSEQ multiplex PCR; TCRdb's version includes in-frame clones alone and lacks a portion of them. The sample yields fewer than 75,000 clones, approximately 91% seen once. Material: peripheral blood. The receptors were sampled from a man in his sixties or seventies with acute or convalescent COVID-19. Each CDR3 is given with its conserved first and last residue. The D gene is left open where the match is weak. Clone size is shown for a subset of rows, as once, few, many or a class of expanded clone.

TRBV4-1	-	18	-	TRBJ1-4	TGCGCCAGCAGCCAAGATTATCCAGGGATGTTGGGGAATGAAAAACTGTTTTTT	CASSQDYPGMLGNEKLFF
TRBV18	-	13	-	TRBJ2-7	TGTGCCAGCTCACCTGGACAGACCTACGAGCAGTACTTC	CASSPGQTYEQYF
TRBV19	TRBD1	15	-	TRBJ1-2	TGTGCCAGTAGTATAGCTCGGACAGGTATCTATGGCTACACCTTC	CASSIARTGIYGYTF
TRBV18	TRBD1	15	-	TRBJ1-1	TGTGCCAGCTTCTCCGCCGGGACAGGGAACACTGAAGCTTTCTTT	CASFSAGTGNTEAFF
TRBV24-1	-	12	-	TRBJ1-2	TGTGCCACGAGGAGAGGGAACTATGGCTACACCTTC	CATRRGNYGYTF
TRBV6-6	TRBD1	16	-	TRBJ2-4	TGTGCCAGCACCGACAGGGTAGGGCCGGCCAAAAACATTCAGTACTTC	CASTDRVGPAKNIQYF
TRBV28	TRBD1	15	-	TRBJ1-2	TGTGCCAGCAGTTTAGACAGGGTGAAAATCTATGGCTACACCTTC	CASSLDRVKIYGYTF
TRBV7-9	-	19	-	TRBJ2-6	TGTGCCAGCAGCTTCGACCGAGGTATCGGCAGGGCCGGGGCCAACGTCCTGACTTTC	CASSFDRGIGRAGANVLTF
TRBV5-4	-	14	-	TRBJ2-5	TGTGCCAGCAGCTCTCCGAAGGCGGGAGAGACCCAGTACTTC	CASSSPKAGETQYF
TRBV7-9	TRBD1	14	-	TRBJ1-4	TGTGCCAGCAGCCTCCGGGACAGGCCTGAAAAACTGTTTTTT	CASSLRDRPEKLFF
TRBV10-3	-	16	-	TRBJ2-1	TGTGCCATCAGTGAGTCGGCGACTATCGAGTTGGATGAGCAGTTCTTC	CAISESATIELDEQFF
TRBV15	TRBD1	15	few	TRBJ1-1	TGTGCCACCAGCAGTACAGGGGCGATGAACACTGAAGCTTTCTTT	CATSSTGAMNTEAFF
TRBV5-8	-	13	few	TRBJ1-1	TGTGCCAGCAGCTTGGTTCGGCGGGCTGAAGCTTTCTTT	CASSLVRRAEAFF
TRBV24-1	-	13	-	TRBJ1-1	TGTGCCACCAGTGCGGGGTTGAACACTGAAGCTTTCTTT	CATSAGLNTEAFF
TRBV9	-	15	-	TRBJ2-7	TGTGCCAGCAGCGTATCACAGGGAAGCTCCTACGAGCAGTACTTC	CASSVSQGSSYEQYF
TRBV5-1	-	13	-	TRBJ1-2	TGCGCCAGCAGCCTCCAAGCAGGGGAAGGCTACACCTTC	CASSLQAGEGYTF
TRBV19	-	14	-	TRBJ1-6	TGTGCCAGTAGTCAGCGGCTCTATAATTCACCCCTCCACTTT	CASSQRLYNSPLHF
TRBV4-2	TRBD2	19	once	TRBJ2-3	TGTGCCAGCAGCGCGGGACTAGCGGGGGCCCAGTGGGGCACAGATACGCAGTATTTT	CASSAGLAGAQWGTDTQYF
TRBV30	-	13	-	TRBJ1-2	TGTGCCTGGAGTGTACGGGTTAACTATGGCTACACCTTC	CAWSVRVNYGYTF
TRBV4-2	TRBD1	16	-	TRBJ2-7	TGTGCCAGCACCAGGTATTCACGGGACAGACCCTACGAGCAGTACTTC	CASTRYSRDRPYEQYF